Listed here are 9 T cell receptor beta chains from one sample, sequenced in a study of cytomegalovirus exposure and HLA in healthy donors. PCR used 60 Vbeta primers and 13 Jbeta primers. Method: immunoSEQ multiplex PCR; TCRdb's copy keeps in-frame clones and lacks some. The sample lists fewer than 150,000 clones; roughly 75% were seen once. The sample consisted of PBMCs. The receptors shown here come from a man aged 30 to 39 in good health and CMV-seronegative.

V and J are TRBV30 and TRBJ1-2, with D uncertain. Germline V lookup: CDR1 GTSNPN, CDR2 SVGIG (reference sequence). This CDR3 spans 13 amino acids. V lost 4 bases and J lost 0, with 9 bases in between. The CDR3 DNA follows: TGTGCCTGGACTATACCACCTAACTATGGCTACACCTTC. Encoded protein: CAWTIPPNYGYTF.

This chain uses TRBV28 with TRBJ2-7, with D possibly TRBD2 on 6 matching bases. CDR3 length: 16 amino acids. Per the germline V gene, CDR1 is MDHEN and CDR2 is SYDVKM. The ends were cut back, 3 bases at V and 5 bases at J, with 20 bases in the middle. The CDR3 region is CASSLHRPGGINEQYF. The CDR3 region has the DNA TGTGCCAGCAGTTTGCATCGTCCAGGAGGGATCAACGAGCAGTACTTC.

The chain recombines TRBV6-6 with TRBJ2-1, with a tentative D call TRBD2 (7 bases). V gave up 2 bases and J gave up 8 bases, with 19 bases separating them. The CDR3 spans 16 residues. The V gene's germline CDR1 is MNHNY and CDR2 SVGAGI (reference sequence). The CDR3 coding sequence is TGTGCCAGCAGTTACACCTATCGGGGGGCTAGTGATGAGCAGTTCTTC. Protein: CASSYTYRGASDEQFF.

The chain joins TRBV5-6 to TRBJ1-6, with a weak D call TRBD1 (6 bases). The CDR3 is 13 amino acids. Germline values: CDR1 SGHDT, CDR2 YYEEEE. The ends were cut back, 5 bases at V and 10 bases at J, with 13 bases in the middle. CDR3 nucleotides: TGTGCCAGCAGTGACAGGACCGGATCACCCCTCCACTTT. Its protein is CASSDRTGSPLHF.

This clone was picked up one time. The gene calls are TRBV27 and TRBJ2-5, with TRBD1 matching over 11 bases. The germline V gene has CDR1 MNHEY and CDR2 SMNVEV (reference sequence). With 6 bases clipped from V and 2 bases from J, the junction kept 11 bases outside the gene matches. The CDR3 loop spans 17 amino acids. The CDR3 region is CASSRSTGTGGQETQYF. In DNA, the CDR3 is TGTGCCAGCAGCCGTTCCACGGGGACAGGGGGTCAAGAGACCCAGTACTTC.

The chain carries TRBV29-1 and TRBJ2-5; 13 nucleotides line up with TRBD2. V lost 5 bases, J lost 5 bases, and 17 bases stayed unmatched. CDR3 length: 18 residues. Looked up from germline, CDR1 is SQVTM and CDR2 is ANQGSEA. The CDR3 region has the DNA TGCAGCGTTTGGGGCTCACTAGCGGGGGGGCCGGGTTTCGAGACCCAGTACTTC. This translates into CSVWGSLAGGPGFETQYF.

This clone was observed a single time. The V gene is TRBV7-8, the J gene TRBJ1-2, with 7 bases aligning to TRBD1. There are 15 residues in the CDR3. CDR1 is SGHVS and CDR2 is FQNEAQ in the germline V gene. V lost 0 bases, J lost 4 bases, and 5 bases stayed unmatched. Here the CDR3 reads CASSLAGQSAYGYTF. CDR3 nucleotides: TGTGCCAGCAGCTTAGCGGGACAGAGTGCCTATGGCTACACCTTC.

This chain joins TRBV28 and TRBJ1-1, with D perhaps matching TRBD1 (5 bases). V was cut by 6 bases and J by 0 bases, with 11 bases left in between. Germline V gives CDR1 MDHEN, CDR2 SYDVKM. CDR3 length equals 14 residues. The CDR3 DNA follows: TGTGCCAGCAGGGGGGGACCTATGAACACTGAAGCTTTCTTT. Encoded protein: CASRGGPMNTEAFF.

The rearrangement joins TRBV6-6 to TRBJ1-1, with 8 nucleotides matching TRBD1. CDR3 length: 14 amino acids. Germline trimming cut 11 bases from V and 5 bases from J; bases unmatched to any gene: 13. CDR1 is MNHNY, CDR2 SVGAGI, per germline (reference sequence). The CDR3 DNA reads TGTGCCGGACAAACTGGACAGGGCGGGACTGAAGCTTTCTTT. Protein sequence: CAGQTGQGGTEAFF.